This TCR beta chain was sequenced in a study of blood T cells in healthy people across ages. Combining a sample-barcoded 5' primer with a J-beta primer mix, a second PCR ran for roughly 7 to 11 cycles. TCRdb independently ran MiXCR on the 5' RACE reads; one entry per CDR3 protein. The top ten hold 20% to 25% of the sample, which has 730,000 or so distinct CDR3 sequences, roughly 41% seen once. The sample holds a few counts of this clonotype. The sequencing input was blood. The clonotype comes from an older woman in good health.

CDR3 DNA sequence: TGTGCCACCAGTGACGCAAACAGCAATGAGCAGTTCTTC. This codes for CATSDANSNEQFF. The genes are TRBV24-1 and TRBJ2-1; D is undetermined. In germline, CDR1 is KGHDR, CDR2 SFDVKD. Trimming removed 4 bases at V and 6 bases at J, with 9 bases between. The CDR3 spans 13 residues.